This T cell receptor beta chain was recorded in a study of blood T cells in healthy people across ages. With a J-beta primer mix and a sample-barcoded 5' primer, a second PCR ran roughly 6 to 12 cycles. Each CDR3 protein is one row after TCRdb ran MiXCR on the 5' RACE reads. The sample carries over a million distinct CDR3 sequences, 40% to 45% recorded once. The CDR3 is 13 residues long. Germline V gives CDR1 MNHEY, CDR2 SMNVEV (reference sequence). Trimming took 5 bases from V and 10 from J, leaving 15 bases between them. This TCR derives from a woman aged 55 to 70 in good health. The genes are TRBV27 and TRBJ2-1; D gene unclear. Material for sequencing was blood. The CDR3 bases are TGTGCCAGCAGTCCACCGCAGATTCGGGAGCAGTTCTTC. As protein: CASSPPQIREQFF.